This T cell receptor (beta chain) was recovered during a study of circulating CD8 cells and anti-PD-1 response in melanoma. Each library started from approximately 14 ng of total RNA using the QIAseq Immune Repertoire TCR panel. TCRdb reanalysed the reads using MiXCR and keeps one entry per CDR3 protein. The sample includes several hundred distinct CDR3 sequences, 5.5% to 7% of them seen just once. Points from the study as a whole: Clonotype sharing was highest between DPOS and TIGIT subsets.

This clonotype has a handful of counts. Its antigen remains unidentified. The CDR3 is 13 amino acids. V dropped 8 bases and J dropped 1 base, with 12 bases sitting between them. The V gene's germline CDR1 is SEHNR and CDR2 FQNEAQ (reference sequence). Four subsets defined by PD-1 and/or TIGIT were sorted from live CD3+CD8+TCRalphabeta+ cells. Sample: CD8+ T cells from PBMCs, taken at baseline or after one month of anti-PD-1 therapy (not recorded which). The rearrangement links TRBV7-9 to TRBJ2-7; D uncertain. The TCR sequence derives from a human donor with melanoma. Written as DNA, the CDR3 is TGTGCCAGCTTGGGTTTGGGGTCCTACGAGCAGTACTTC. It specifies CASLGLGSYEQYF.